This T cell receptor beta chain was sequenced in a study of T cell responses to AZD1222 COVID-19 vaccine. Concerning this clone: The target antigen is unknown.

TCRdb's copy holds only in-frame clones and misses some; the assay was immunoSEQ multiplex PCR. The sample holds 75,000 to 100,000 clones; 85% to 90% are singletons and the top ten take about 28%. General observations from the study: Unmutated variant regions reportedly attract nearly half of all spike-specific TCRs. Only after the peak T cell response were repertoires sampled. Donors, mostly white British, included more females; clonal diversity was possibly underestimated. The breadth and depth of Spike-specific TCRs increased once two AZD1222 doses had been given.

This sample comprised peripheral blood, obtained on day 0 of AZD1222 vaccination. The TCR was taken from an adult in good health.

The CDR3 DNA reads as TGCAGCGTTACCCCGGGACCCCAGATCGGGGAGCTGTTTTTT. This translates into CSVTPGPQIGELFF. This rearrangement joins TRBV29-1 to TRBJ2-2; tentatively, D is TRBD1 or TRBD2 (5 bases each). The V end lost 5 bases, the J end lost 7 bases, and 17 bases lay between the germline ends. This CDR3 region has 14 residues. Germline V gene lookup returns CDR1 SQVTM and CDR2 ANQGSEA.